This TCR beta chain was found in a study of T-cell memory formation after mild COVID-19. With regard to this clonotype: Its antigen is as yet unknown.

Germline V lookup: CDR1 MNHEY, CDR2 SVGAGI. V dropped 5 bases and J dropped 5; count of bases not matched to a gene: 11. The CDR3 runs 15 residues. TCRalpha and TCRbeta libraries used 5'RACE with constant-segment primers and UMIs. TCRdb analysed the 5' RACE reads with MiXCR anew, one entry per CDR3 protein. The sample carries about 57,000 distinct CDR3 sequences, about 12% recorded once. Findings and limits, study-wide: The finding that pre-infection memory included some responding clones suggested that cross-reactive memory joined. In second-wave clones peaking day 37, SARS-CoV-2 specificity remained unconfirmed.

V is TRBV6-5 and J is TRBJ2-5; 7 nucleotides align to TRBD2. The TCR sequence derives from a young man who had mild COVID-19 (a few samples of this study predate the infection). Cell type and time point are not known. Sequenced sample: PBMCs or a T cell subset sorted from them (not recorded which). CDR3 nucleotide sequence: TGTGCCAGCAGTCCCCGTTTGGGGGAGGGGGAGACCCAGTACTTC. Translated: CASSPRLGEGETQYF.